Listed below are T cell receptor beta chains from one sample, sequenced in a study of CD8 T cells in ankylosing spondylitis. One entry per CDR3 protein, called by TCRdb with MiXCR from the 5' RACE reads. The data contain 750,000 to 850,000 distinct CDR3 sequences, approximately 12% of them singletons. The sequenced sample consisted of blood, either unsorted or a sorted T cell fraction (not recorded which). The source is a male donor with ankylosing spondylitis. Both conserved end residues are part of each CDR3. A D gene is named only where the DNA matches it firmly. Expanded clones are given a class, and other clones once, few, many or no size at all.

V gene: TRBV29-1; J gene: TRBJ2-7; clone size: many; D gene: TRBD1; CDR3 protein: CSGGTGVPYEQYF; CDR3 DNA: TGCAGCGGCGGGACAGGGGTCCCCTACGAGCAGTACTTC
V gene: TRBV28; J gene: TRBJ1-1; clone size: few; D gene: TRBD1; CDR3 protein: CASSSPGQIMTTEAFF; CDR3 DNA: TGTGCCAGCAGCTCTCCGGGACAGATCATGACCACTGAAGCTTTCTTT
V gene: TRBV20-1; J gene: TRBJ1-4; clone size: -; D gene: TRBD1; CDR3 protein: CSARDRTTNEKLFF; CDR3 DNA: TGCAGTGCTAGGGACAGGACAACTAATGAAAAACTGTTTTTT
V gene: TRBV7-2; J gene: TRBJ2-3; clone size: few; D gene: -; CDR3 protein: CASSPRTRGTQYF; CDR3 DNA: TGTGCCAGCAGCCCCAGGACCCGGGGTACGCAGTATTTT
V gene: TRBV3-1; J gene: TRBJ1-5; clone size: few; D gene: -; CDR3 protein: CASSQGAGYNQPQHF; CDR3 DNA: TGTGCCAGCAGCCAAGGTGCGGGATACAATCAGCCCCAGCATTTT
V gene: TRBV7-2; J gene: TRBJ2-1; clone size: many; D gene: -; CDR3 protein: CASSLGPADYNEQFF; CDR3 DNA: TGTGCCAGCAGCTTAGGTCCGGCAGACTACAATGAGCAGTTCTTC
V gene: TRBV7-9; J gene: TRBJ2-3; clone size: -; D gene: -; CDR3 protein: CASSVAGERGSTDTQYF; CDR3 DNA: TGTGCCAGCAGCGTCGCGGGGGAGAGGGGGAGCACAGATACGCAGTATTTT
V gene: TRBV29-1; J gene: TRBJ2-5; clone size: many; D gene: -; CDR3 protein: CSAPAGTAETQYF; CDR3 DNA: TGCAGCGCCCCGGCGGGGACAGCGGAGACCCAGTACTTC
V gene: TRBV9; J gene: TRBJ2-7; clone size: -; D gene: -; CDR3 protein: CASSVVSPRESSYEQYF; CDR3 DNA: TGTGCCAGCAGCGTAGTATCTCCCCGGGAGAGCTCCTACGAGCAGTACTTC
V gene: TRBV15; J gene: TRBJ2-1; clone size: few; D gene: -; CDR3 protein: CATSPLQGSYNEQFF; CDR3 DNA: TGTGCCACCAGCCCCCTACAGGGTTCCTACAATGAGCAGTTCTTC
V gene: TRBV29-1; J gene: TRBJ2-7; clone size: -; D gene: TRBD1; CDR3 protein: CSVLGTGSSYEQYF; CDR3 DNA: TGCAGCGTCCTCGGGACAGGGTCTTCCTACGAGCAGTACTTC
V gene: TRBV20-1; J gene: TRBJ1-5; clone size: -; D gene: TRBD1; CDR3 protein: CSARPGGQGDQPQHF; CDR3 DNA: TGCAGTGCTAGACCAGGGGGACAGGGCGACCAGCCCCAGCATTTT
V gene: TRBV15; J gene: TRBJ2-3; clone size: few; D gene: -; CDR3 protein: CATSRDLTDTQYF; CDR3 DNA: TGTGCCACCAGCAGAGATTTGACAGATACGCAGTATTTT
V gene: TRBV5-6; J gene: TRBJ2-7; clone size: -; D gene: TRBD2; CDR3 protein: CASGLGLAGGRLYEQYF; CDR3 DNA: TGTGCCAGCGGATTGGGACTAGCGGGAGGCAGGCTTTACGAGCAGTACTTC
V gene: TRBV28; J gene: TRBJ2-7; clone size: many; D gene: -; CDR3 protein: CASSLLGARSYEQYF; CDR3 DNA: TGTGCCAGCAGTTTATTGGGGGCCCGGTCGTACGAGCAGTACTTC
V gene: TRBV4-2; J gene: TRBJ2-5; clone size: many; D gene: -; CDR3 protein: CASSPQGGGRTLYQETQYF; CDR3 DNA: TGTGCCAGCAGCCCACAAGGGGGCGGGAGGACCTTGTACCAAGAGACCCAGTACTTC
V gene: TRBV28; J gene: TRBJ1-2; clone size: few; D gene: -; CDR3 protein: CASRDPRFYGYTF; CDR3 DNA: TGTGCCAGCAGGGACCCCAGGTTCTATGGCTACACCTTC
V gene: TRBV5-1; J gene: TRBJ2-7; clone size: few; D gene: TRBD1; CDR3 protein: CASSLDRGNEQYF; CDR3 DNA: TGCGCCAGCAGCTTAGACAGGGGAAACGAGCAGTACTTC
V gene: TRBV10-3; J gene: TRBJ2-1; clone size: many; D gene: TRBD2; CDR3 protein: CAISEVGTSGVNEQFF; CDR3 DNA: TGTGCCATCAGTGAGGTGGGGACTAGCGGGGTCAATGAGCAGTTCTTC
V gene: TRBV6-5; J gene: TRBJ2-2; clone size: -; D gene: -; CDR3 protein: CASSYWDFNTGELFF; CDR3 DNA: TGTGCCAGCAGTTACTGGGACTTCAACACCGGGGAGCTGTTTTTT
V gene: TRBV6-5; J gene: TRBJ1-1; clone size: -; D gene: -; CDR3 protein: CASSYLAGTEAFF; CDR3 DNA: TGTGCCAGCAGTTACTTGGCGGGAACTGAAGCTTTCTTT
V gene: TRBV20-1; J gene: TRBJ2-4; clone size: many; D gene: -; CDR3 protein: CSGLDFAAKNIQYF; CDR3 DNA: TGCAGTGGCCTGGACTTCGCAGCCAAAAACATTCAGTACTTC
V gene: TRBV20-1; J gene: TRBJ2-3; clone size: -; D gene: -; CDR3 protein: CSILGSVKDTQYF; CDR3 DNA: TGCAGTATCCTCGGGAGCGTGAAAGATACGCAGTATTTT
V gene: TRBV10-3; J gene: TRBJ1-2; clone size: few; D gene: TRBD1; CDR3 protein: CAISPPAGTGDYGYTF; CDR3 DNA: TGTGCCATCAGTCCACCTGCCGGGACAGGTGACTATGGCTACACCTTC
V gene: TRBV18; J gene: TRBJ2-1; clone size: few; D gene: -; CDR3 protein: CASTVRRGYDEQFF; CDR3 DNA: TGTGCCAGCACTGTCCGGAGGGGGTACGATGAGCAGTTCTTC
V gene: TRBV7-7; J gene: TRBJ2-1; clone size: -; D gene: TRBD1; CDR3 protein: CASSSGTAHSEQFF; CDR3 DNA: TGTGCTAGCAGCTCCGGGACAGCCCACAGTGAGCAGTTCTTC
V gene: TRBV7-2; J gene: TRBJ1-1; clone size: -; D gene: -; CDR3 protein: CASSFQGLTEAFF; CDR3 DNA: TGTGCCAGCAGCTTTCAGGGTCTGACTGAAGCTTTCTTT
V gene: TRBV29-1; J gene: TRBJ1-2; clone size: few; D gene: -; CDR3 protein: CSVETPLNYGYTF; CDR3 DNA: TGCAGCGTAGAAACACCCTTGAACTATGGCTACACCTTC
V gene: TRBV7-2; J gene: TRBJ2-5; clone size: -; D gene: TRBD1; CDR3 protein: CASSSHRTGLGTQYF; CDR3 DNA: TGTGCCAGCAGCTCCCACCGGACAGGGCTGGGGACCCAGTACTTC
V gene: TRBV10-3; J gene: TRBJ1-4; clone size: few; D gene: -; CDR3 protein: CAISEESNEKLFF; CDR3 DNA: TGTGCCATCAGTGAGGAGAGTAATGAAAAACTGTTTTTT
V gene: TRBV20-1; J gene: TRBJ1-4; clone size: -; D gene: -; CDR3 protein: CSAIGQSNEKLFF; CDR3 DNA: TGCAGTGCTATCGGACAGTCTAATGAAAAACTGTTTTTT
V gene: TRBV7-2; J gene: TRBJ2-1; clone size: -; D gene: -; CDR3 protein: CASSALLGGAFEQFF; CDR3 DNA: TGTGCCAGCAGCGCTCTATTGGGGGGCGCTTTTGAGCAGTTCTTC
V gene: TRBV7-9; J gene: TRBJ1-1; clone size: -; D gene: TRBD1; CDR3 protein: CASSFPGTVTTAFF; CDR3 DNA: TGTGCCAGCAGCTTCCCGGGGACAGTCACGACCGCTTTCTTT
V gene: TRBV20-1; J gene: TRBJ1-1; clone size: many; D gene: -; CDR3 protein: CSVGSDVDTEAFF; CDR3 DNA: TGCAGTGTTGGTTCAGATGTGGACACTGAAGCTTTCTTT
V gene: TRBV20-1; J gene: TRBJ2-7; clone size: many; D gene: -; CDR3 protein: CSARAARDDEQYF; CDR3 DNA: TGCAGTGCTAGAGCCGCCAGGGATGACGAGCAGTACTTC
V gene: TRBV7-2; J gene: TRBJ1-2; clone size: many; D gene: TRBD1; CDR3 protein: CASSSRTGNYGYTF; CDR3 DNA: TGTGCCAGCAGCTCCCGGACAGGGAACTATGGCTACACCTTC
V gene: TRBV4-3; J gene: TRBJ2-5; clone size: -; D gene: -; CDR3 protein: CASSQENSQETQYF; CDR3 DNA: TGCGCCAGCAGCCAAGAGAACAGCCAAGAGACCCAGTACTTC
V gene: TRBV4-1; J gene: TRBJ1-1; clone size: many; D gene: TRBD1; CDR3 protein: CASSQGQGMNTEAFF; CDR3 DNA: TGCGCCAGCAGCCAAGGACAGGGGATGAACACTGAAGCTTTCTTT
V gene: TRBV12-3/TRBV12-4; J gene: TRBJ1-1; clone size: few; D gene: -; CDR3 protein: CASSFWLNTEAFF; CDR3 DNA: TGTGCCAGCAGTTTTTGGCTGAACACTGAAGCTTTCTTT
V gene: TRBV5-1; J gene: TRBJ2-5; clone size: -; D gene: -; CDR3 protein: CASGRWAGMDQETQYF; CDR3 DNA: TGCGCCAGCGGGCGGTGGGCAGGGATGGACCAAGAGACCCAGTACTTC
V gene: TRBV7-2; J gene: TRBJ1-3; clone size: -; D gene: -; CDR3 protein: CASSPRASPGNTIYF; CDR3 DNA: TGTGCCAGCAGCCCGAGGGCTTCCCCTGGAAACACCATATATTTT
V gene: TRBV6-5; J gene: TRBJ2-1; clone size: -; D gene: -; CDR3 protein: CASSRKGSEKFF; CDR3 DNA: TGTGCCAGCAGTCGCAAGGGGTCCGAGAAGTTCTTC
V gene: TRBV10-1; J gene: TRBJ2-5; clone size: -; D gene: -; CDR3 protein: CASSPGKETQYF; CDR3 DNA: TGCGCCAGCTCCCCAGGGAAAGAGACCCAGTACTTC
V gene: TRBV14; J gene: TRBJ2-5; clone size: -; D gene: TRBD1; CDR3 protein: CASSRLGQGEETQYF; CDR3 DNA: TGTGCCAGCAGTAGGCTGGGACAGGGAGAAGAGACCCAGTACTTC
V gene: TRBV20-1; J gene: TRBJ2-3; clone size: few; D gene: -; CDR3 protein: CSAQLGDATDTQYF; CDR3 DNA: TGCAGTGCGCAACTAGGGGACGCCACAGATACGCAGTATTTT
V gene: TRBV18; J gene: TRBJ2-7; clone size: -; D gene: -; CDR3 protein: CASSPMDRVYEQYF; CDR3 DNA: TGTGCCAGCTCTCCCATGGACAGAGTCTACGAGCAGTACTTC
V gene: TRBV20-1; J gene: TRBJ2-7; clone size: few; D gene: -; CDR3 protein: CSAGRDSLFEQYF; CDR3 DNA: TGCAGTGCGGGTAGAGATTCACTCTTCGAGCAGTACTTC
V gene: TRBV4-3; J gene: TRBJ2-1; clone size: -; D gene: -; CDR3 protein: CASSHLRGNEQFF; CDR3 DNA: TGCGCCAGCAGTCATCTTAGGGGCAATGAGCAGTTCTTC
V gene: TRBV20-1; J gene: TRBJ2-5; clone size: -; D gene: TRBD1; CDR3 protein: CSALTGPEGTQYF; CDR3 DNA: TGCAGTGCCCTGACAGGGCCCGAGGGGACCCAGTACTTC
V gene: TRBV12-3/TRBV12-4; J gene: TRBJ2-2; clone size: -; D gene: -; CDR3 protein: CASSLVRGSFWGHGELFF; CDR3 DNA: TGTGCCAGCAGTCTTGTACGGGGTTCTTTCTGGGGGCACGGGGAGCTGTTTTTT
V gene: TRBV20-1; J gene: TRBJ2-3; clone size: few; D gene: TRBD2; CDR3 protein: CSAEMTSGSPDTQYF; CDR3 DNA: TGCAGTGCGGAGATGACTAGCGGGAGTCCAGATACGCAGTATTTT
V gene: TRBV7-2; J gene: TRBJ2-1; clone size: -; D gene: TRBD2; CDR3 protein: CASSLGSAGGQDEQFF; CDR3 DNA: TGTGCCAGCAGCTTAGGATCGGCGGGAGGTCAGGATGAGCAGTTCTTC
V gene: TRBV12-3/TRBV12-4; J gene: TRBJ1-5; clone size: many; D gene: -; CDR3 protein: CASSLSGDGNQPQHF; CDR3 DNA: TGTGCCAGCAGTTTAAGCGGGGATGGCAATCAGCCCCAGCATTTT
V gene: TRBV7-2; J gene: TRBJ2-2; clone size: few; D gene: -; CDR3 protein: CASSLAGGLGELFF; CDR3 DNA: TGTGCCAGCAGCTTAGCAGGCGGGCTCGGGGAGCTGTTTTTT
V gene: TRBV28; J gene: TRBJ2-3; clone size: many; D gene: -; CDR3 protein: CASSLVRYSQYF; CDR3 DNA: TGTGCCAGCAGTTTAGTTAGGTACTCCCAGTATTTT
V gene: TRBV20-1; J gene: TRBJ1-2; clone size: -; D gene: -; CDR3 protein: CSARVGPGGYTF; CDR3 DNA: TGCAGTGCTAGAGTGGGGCCCGGAGGCTACACCTTC
V gene: TRBV20-1; J gene: TRBJ2-1; clone size: -; D gene: TRBD2; CDR3 protein: CSARVGGSYSYNEQFF; CDR3 DNA: TGCAGTGCTAGGGTCGGCGGGAGTTACTCCTACAATGAGCAGTTCTTC
V gene: TRBV20-1; J gene: TRBJ2-3; clone size: few; D gene: TRBD2; CDR3 protein: CSARGLDWVDTQYF; CDR3 DNA: TGCAGTGCTAGGGGACTAGATTGGGTAGATACGCAGTATTTT
V gene: TRBV5-1; J gene: TRBJ2-1; clone size: -; D gene: TRBD2; CDR3 protein: CASSLVPRTSGEQFF; CDR3 DNA: TGCGCCAGCAGCTTGGTCCCCCGGACTAGCGGTGAGCAGTTCTTC